The 12 T cell receptor beta chains presented below share a single source sample, sequenced in a study of vaccination effects on CD4 cells after COVID-19. Libraries were prepared by immunoSEQ multiplex PCR; TCRdb keeps only in-frame clonotypes and omits some of them. Among 40,000 or so clones listed, around 80% were seen once. These receptors have no known antigen. Antigen-specific CD4+ T cell clonotypes were called by their expansion after viral peptide-pool culture in ViraFEST. Cultured cells yielded isolated CD4+ T cells after about ten days. This individual tested PCR-positive for SARS-CoV-2 infection between March and December 2020. Sequences were derived from CD4+ T cells from PBMCs cultured with a peptide pool, sampled before COVID-19 vaccination. The origin of the receptors is a human donor who had a prior SARS-CoV-2 infection.

The chain recombines TRBV15 with TRBJ2-6; D may be TRBD1 or TRBD2 (6 bases each). V gave up 5 bases and J gave up 1 base, with 12 bases separating them. The germline V gene encodes CDR1 LNHNV and CDR2 YYDKDF (reference sequence). The CDR3 extends over 16 amino acids. The CDR3 region has the DNA TGTGCCACCAGCGGGGGGCGTGGGTCTGGGGCCAACGTCCTGACTTTC. It is translated as CATSGGRGSGANVLTF.

The chain couples TRBV18 to TRBJ2-3; D is unresolved. The ends were cut back, 2 bases at V and 4 bases at J, with 7 bases in the middle. The CDR3 spans 13 residues. Germline CDR1 is KGHSH and CDR2 is LQKENI. The CDR3 sequence: CASSPFLADTQYF. The CDR3 nucleotides read TGTGCCAGCTCACCATTCTTGGCAGATACGCAGTATTTT.

The chain joins TRBV5-1 to TRBJ2-1; TRBD2 agrees at 10 bases. This CDR3 has 18 residues. The germline gives CDR1 SGHRS, CDR2 YFSETQ. Trimming at V came to 0 bases and at J to 0 bases, leaving 6 bases not matched to a gene. CDR3 residues: CASSLEISGGSSYNEQFF. CDR3 DNA sequence: TGCGCCAGCAGCTTGGAGATTAGCGGGGGGAGCTCCTACAATGAGCAGTTCTTC.

V usage is TRBV19 and J usage is TRBJ1-2; weak D call: TRBD1 (6 bases). Germline values: CDR1 LNHDA, CDR2 SQIVND (reference sequence). With 3 bases removed from V and 5 bases from J, the gap between germline ends came to 13 bases. The CDR3 loop spans 14 amino acids. The CDR3: CASSMGGLLYGYTF. The CDR3 bases are TGTGCCAGTAGTATGGGGGGCCTCTTGTATGGCTACACCTTC.

The J gene is TRBJ2-5, the V gene TRBV19; unclear D gene. The V and J ends lost 8 bases and 2 bases respectively, with 12 bases between them. The V gene's germline CDR1 is LNHDA and CDR2 SQIVND (reference sequence). The CDR3 has 13 residues. The CDR3 region has the DNA TGTGCCAGTCGAGGTGTGGGGCAAGAGACCCAGTACTTC. Amino acid sequence: CASRGVGQETQYF.

J is TRBJ2-1 and V is TRBV6-5; D is ambiguous. The germline gives CDR1 MNHEY, CDR2 SVGAGI. The CDR3 contains 14 residues. The germline V and J ends were trimmed by 7 bases and 7 bases, with 17 bases remaining between them. This chain's CDR3 is CASTEVRARNEQFF. The CDR3 DNA sequence: TGTGCCAGCACCGAGGTTCGGGCGAGGAATGAGCAGTTCTTC.

This clone has only one observation. The rearrangement joins TRBV9 to TRBJ1-2, with D unresolved. Germline lookup yields CDR1 SGDLS and CDR2 YYNGEE. Trimming shortened V by 0 bases and J by 4 bases, and 10 bases separated the two germline ends. The CDR3 is 14 amino acids. The CDR3 loop is CASSVVPGSYGYTF. For the CDR3, the DNA is TGTGCCAGCAGCGTAGTTCCGGGGAGCTATGGCTACACCTTC. Combining the CDR3 with reference TRBV9 and TRBJ1-2 gives the whole variable domain DSGVTQTPKHLITATGQRVTLRCSPRSGDLSVYWYQQSLDQGLQFLIQYYNGEERAKGNILERFSAQQFPDLHSELNLSSLELGDSALYFCASSVVPGSYGYTFGSGTRLTVV.

V is TRBV6-4 and J is TRBJ1-5; D is possibly TRBD1 (5 bases). Per germline, CDR1 MRHNA and CDR2 SNTAGT. The CDR3 loop spans 15 amino acids. The V gene lost 9 bases and the J gene lost 5 bases, with 20 bases spanning the gap. The DNA for the CDR3 is TGTGCCAGACCTGAAGGGGAGTCTGGGGATCAGCCCCAGCATTTT. This sequence encodes CARPEGESGDQPQHF.

For this clone: The sample contains more than one DNA sequence encoding this CDR3. The gene calls are TRBV5-1 and TRBJ1-2; maybe TRBD1 (5 bases). The CDR3 runs to 13 residues. The germline V gene encodes CDR1 SGHRS and CDR2 YFSETQ. Trimming left V 4 bases short and J 3 bases short, with 10 bases between. CDR3 amino acids: CASSHGTDYGYTF. CDR3 DNA: TGCGCCAGCAGCCACGGGACCGACTATGGCTACACCTTC.

This chain connects TRBV29-1 to TRBJ2-7; a possible D gene is TRBD2 (5 bases). CDR1 is SQVTM and CDR2 is ANQGSEA in the germline V gene. Deletions cut 5 bases from V and 2 bases from J, with 10 bases between. The CDR3 extends over 12 amino acids. This chain's CDR3 is CSVKEEPYEQYF. CDR3 bases: TGCAGCGTTAAGGAGGAACCCTACGAGCAGTACTTC.

The rearrangement uses TRBV27 and TRBJ1-4; a possible D gene is TRBD1 (5 bases). V lost 8 bases, J lost 7 bases, and 14 bases lay in between. From germline, CDR1 is MNHEY and CDR2 SMNVEV (reference sequence). This CDR3 contains 13 residues. CDR3 DNA: TGTGCCAGCCGACAGCACGACGGTGAAAAACTGTTTTTT. Protein product: CASRQHDGEKLFF.

This chain links TRBV29-1 with TRBJ2-2; TRBD1 agrees at 8 bases. The CDR3 contains 13 residues. The germline V gene has CDR1 SQVTM and CDR2 ANQGSEA. Trimming at V came to 7 bases and at J to 3 bases, leaving 4 bases not matched to a gene. DNA for the CDR3: TGCAGCGGAAGACAGGGGTACACCGGGGAGCTGTTTTTT. Amino acid sequence: CSGRQGYTGELFF.